Shown below are 18 T cell receptor beta chains from a single sample sequenced in a study of blood T cell repertoires in COVID-19. Sequencing used immunoSEQ multiplex PCR; TCRdb keeps in-frame clones, though not all of them. The repertoire has fewer than 40,000 clones, around 92% of them found once; the top ten carry under 0.7%. What was sequenced was peripheral blood. All receptors derive from a woman in her thirties or forties with active or convalescent COVID-19.

This sequence joins TRBV7-8 and TRBJ2-7; 9 positions agree with TRBD1. This CDR3 spans 15 amino acids. The V gene's germline CDR1 is SGHVS and CDR2 FQNEAQ. V shed 2 bases and J 4 bases; nucleotides not matched to a gene: 6. CDR3 in DNA: TGTGCCAGCAGCTTAAGGACAGGGGTAGGGTACGAGCAGTACTTC. It encodes CASSLRTGVGYEQYF.

The chain joins TRBV5-4 to TRBJ1-6; D might be TRBD1 (6 bases). CDR1 is SGHNT, CDR2 YYREEE, per germline (reference sequence). The CDR3 runs to 14 residues. Trimming stripped 3 bases from V and 5 bases from J, with 9 bases between. CDR3 protein: CASSSTGNNSPLHF. DNA of the CDR3: TGTGCCAGCAGCTCCACAGGGAATAATTCACCCCTCCACTTT.

The chain joins TRBV5-6 to TRBJ1-2; 7 bases agree with TRBD1. J lost 3 bases, V lost 0 bases, and 8 bases had no gene match. This CDR3 is built from 16 residues. Germline loops: CDR1 SGHDT, CDR2 YYEEEE. CDR3 sequence: CASSLGPGGRDYGYTF. The CDR3 nucleotides are TGTGCCAGCAGCTTGGGTCCAGGGGGAAGAGACTATGGCTACACCTTC.

The chain uses TRBV5-6 and TRBJ2-5, with 8 bases lining up with TRBD1. Germline values: CDR1 SGHDT, CDR2 YYEEEE. The J segment lost 5 bases and the V segment lost 4 bases, leaving 10 bases of the junction unmatched. The CDR3 is 15 amino acids. CDR3 amino acids: CASSPVTRGPETQYF. CDR3 DNA sequence: TGTGCCAGCAGCCCCGTAACCAGGGGGCCGGAGACCCAGTACTTC.

The chain employs TRBV30 and TRBJ1-5; unclear D gene. Trimming cost V 2 bases and J 6 bases, with 11 bases left between them. The germline V gene has CDR1 GTSNPN and CDR2 SVGIG (reference sequence). This CDR3 has 13 residues. CDR3 in amino acids: CAWSFTSGQPQHF. The CDR3 coding sequence is TGTGCCTGGAGTTTTACATCGGGTCAGCCCCAGCATTTT.

The chain joins TRBV5-6 to TRBJ2-7; no firm D call. The germline V gene has CDR1 SGHDT and CDR2 YYEEEE. The CDR3 totals 15 residues. The V and J ends lost 3 bases and 0 bases respectively, with 13 bases between them. CDR3 region: CASSSLWAPSYEQYF. CDR3 nucleotide sequence: TGTGCCAGCAGCTCGCTGTGGGCACCCTCCTACGAGCAGTACTTC.

The V gene is TRBV15, the J gene TRBJ2-7, with 10 bases fitting TRBD2. CDR3 length: 18 residues. Germline V gene data show CDR1 as LNHNV and CDR2 as YYDKDF (reference sequence). V lost 4 bases to trimming and J lost 2 bases; unmatched junction nucleotides: 14. CDR3 loop: CATSTPQASGSYAYEQYF. The CDR3 bases are TGTGCCACCAGCACCCCCCAGGCTAGCGGGAGTTATGCCTACGAGCAGTACTTC.

DNA for the CDR3: TGTGCCAGCATTCTAATAGGTAAGGGGGGGAGGGCCGCAGATACGCAGTATTTT. This translates into CASILIGKGGRAADTQYF. The chain combines TRBV7-2 with TRBJ2-3; tentatively, D is TRBD2 (7 bases). Trimming took 7 bases from V and 4 from J, leaving 27 bases between them. Germline lookup yields CDR1 SGHTA and CDR2 FQGNSA. The length of the CDR3 is 18 residues. Combining the CDR3 with reference TRBV7-2 and TRBJ2-3 gives the whole variable domain GAGVSQSPSNKVTEKGKDVELRCDPISGHTALYWYRQSLGQGLEFLIYFQGNSAPDKSGLPSDRFSAERTGGSVSTLTIQRTQQEDSAVYLCASILIGKGGRAADTQYFGPGTRLTVL.

J is TRBJ2-2 and V is TRBV19; D not certain. The V end was cut by 6 bases, the J end by 0 bases, with 14 bases between. The CDR3 contains 16 residues. Germline V gene data show CDR1 as LNHDA and CDR2 as SQIVND (reference sequence). As DNA, the CDR3 is TGTGCCAGTAGGGGTACAGTACCCTCGAACACCGGGGAGCTGTTTTTT. Protein: CASRGTVPSNTGELFF.

V gene TRBV27 combines with J gene TRBJ2-7, with 8 bases lining up with TRBD1. This CDR3 spans 15 amino acids. Germline CDR1 reads MNHEY; CDR2 reads SMNVEV (reference sequence). V shed 2 bases and J 2 bases; nucleotides not matched to a gene: 5. CDR3 sequence reads: CASSLQGAATYEQYF. The CDR3 DNA reads TGTGCCAGCAGTTTACAGGGGGCAGCGACCTACGAGCAGTACTTC.

The V call is TRBV6-6, the J call TRBJ2-2; TRBD2 agrees at 11 bases. With 6 bases clipped from V and 6 bases from J, the junction kept 12 bases outside the gene matches. This CDR3 region has 17 residues. The germline gives CDR1 MNHNY, CDR2 SVGAGI (reference sequence). In nucleotides, the CDR3 is TGTGCCAGCAGCCGACTTGTTAGCGGGAGGGCCGCCGGGGAGCTGTTTTTT. Translation gives CASSRLVSGRAAGELFF.

This chain uses TRBV6-5 with TRBJ2-7; D call uncertain. V was clipped by 5 bases and J by 5 bases, with 16 bases between them. The CDR3 runs 14 residues. Looked up from germline, CDR1 is MNHEY and CDR2 is SVGAGI. CDR3 in DNA: TGTGCCAGCAGTCCCCGAGTCAAAACCCACGAGCAGTACTTC. This encodes CASSPRVKTHEQYF.

The chain couples TRBV9 to TRBJ1-2, with TRBD1 matching over 7 bases. The V and J ends lost 7 bases and 14 bases, in that order; junction bases with no gene match: 14. The CDR3 has 12 amino acids. Per the germline V gene, CDR1 is SGDLS and CDR2 is YYNGEE. The CDR3 nucleotides read TGTGCCAGCGTAAGGGCAGGGGGGAGCCAAACCTTC. Protein sequence: CASVRAGGSQTF.

The chain couples TRBV5-1 to TRBJ1-1; unclear D gene. V gave up 5 bases and J gave up 4 bases, with 6 bases separating them. This CDR3 is 11 amino acids long. CDR1 is SGHRS, CDR2 YFSETQ, per germline. The CDR3 loop is CASRASTEAFF. Here the CDR3 DNA reads TGCGCCAGCAGGGCAAGCACTGAAGCTTTCTTT.

The chain is built from TRBV9 and TRBJ2-3, with D possibly TRBD2 on 6 matching bases. CDR3 size: 15 residues. CDR1 SGDLS and CDR2 YYNGEE come from the germline V gene. Trimming stripped 4 bases from V and 1 base from J, with 13 bases between. The CDR3 DNA is TGTGCCAGCAGCCGGCGGAGGGATGGCACAGATACGCAGTATTTT. Translating it yields CASSRRRDGTDTQYF.

The gene calls are TRBV3-1 (or the pseudogene TRBV3-2) and TRBJ2-5; no definite D call. The CDR3 loop spans 16 amino acids. CDR1 and CDR2 from the germline V gene are LGHDT and YNNKEL (reference sequence). Trimming cost V 0 bases and J 5 bases, with 16 bases left between them. Here the CDR3 reads CASSQEIVAGQETQYF. CDR3 in DNA: TGTGCCAGCAGCCAAGAGATTGTGGCAGGTCAGGAGACCCAGTACTTC.

This chain links TRBV4-1 with TRBJ1-1; unclear D gene. Per germline, CDR1 MGHRA and CDR2 YSYEKL. This CDR3 contains 12 residues. The germline V and J ends were trimmed by 0 bases and 11 bases, with 10 bases remaining between them. CDR3 sequence (DNA): TGCGCCAGCAGCCAAGATTTCTCACTTGCTTTCTTT. This gives the protein CASSQDFSLAFF.

The rearrangement links TRBV28 to TRBJ2-2; tentatively, D is TRBD2 (6 bases). Germline-derived CDR1 and CDR2 are MDHEN and SYDVKM. Trimming shortened V by 4 bases and J by 6 bases, and 18 bases separated the two germline ends. The CDR3 is 16 amino acids. The CDR3 reads CASSSTSWGSAGELFF. In DNA, the CDR3 is TGTGCCAGCAGTTCTACTAGCTGGGGAAGCGCCGGGGAGCTGTTTTTT.